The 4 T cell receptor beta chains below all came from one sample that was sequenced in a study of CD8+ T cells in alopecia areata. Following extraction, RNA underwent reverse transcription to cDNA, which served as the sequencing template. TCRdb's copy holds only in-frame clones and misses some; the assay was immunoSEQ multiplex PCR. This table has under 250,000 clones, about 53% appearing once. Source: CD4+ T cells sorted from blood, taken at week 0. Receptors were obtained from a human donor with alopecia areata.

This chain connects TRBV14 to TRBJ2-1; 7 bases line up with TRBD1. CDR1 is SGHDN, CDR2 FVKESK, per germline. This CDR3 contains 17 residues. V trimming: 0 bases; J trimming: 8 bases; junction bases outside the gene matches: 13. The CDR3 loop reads CASSQEARTGAAHEQFF. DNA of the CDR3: TGTGCCAGCAGCCAAGAGGCCAGGACAGGTGCGGCCCATGAGCAGTTCTTC. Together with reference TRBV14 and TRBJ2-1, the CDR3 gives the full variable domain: EAGVTQFPSHSVIEKGQTVTLRCDPISGHDNLYWYRRVMGKEIKFLLHFVKESKQDESGMPNNRFLAERTGGTYSTLKVQPAELEDSGVYFCASSQEARTGAAHEQFFGPGTRLTVL.

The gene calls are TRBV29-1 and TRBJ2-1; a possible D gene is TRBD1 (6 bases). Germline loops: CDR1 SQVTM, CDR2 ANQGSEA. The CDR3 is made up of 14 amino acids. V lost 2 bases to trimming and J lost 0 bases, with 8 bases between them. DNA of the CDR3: TGCAGCGTTGAACTGGGACACTCCTACAATGAGCAGTTCTTC. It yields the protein CSVELGHSYNEQFF.

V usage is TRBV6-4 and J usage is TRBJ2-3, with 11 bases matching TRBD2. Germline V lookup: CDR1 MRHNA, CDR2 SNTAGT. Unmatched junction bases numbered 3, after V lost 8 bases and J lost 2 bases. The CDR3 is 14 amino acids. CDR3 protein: CASSSGGSTDTQYF. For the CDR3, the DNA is TGTGCCAGCTCTAGCGGGGGGTCCACAGATACGCAGTATTTT.

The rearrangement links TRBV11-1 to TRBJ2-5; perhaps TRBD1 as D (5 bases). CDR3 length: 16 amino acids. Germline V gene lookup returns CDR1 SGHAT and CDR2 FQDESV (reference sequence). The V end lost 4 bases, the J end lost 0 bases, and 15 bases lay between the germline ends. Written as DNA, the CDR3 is TGTGCCAGCAGCTCCATTAGGAAAGGGGACCAAGAGACCCAGTACTTC. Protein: CASSSIRKGDQETQYF.